The 24 T cell receptor beta chains listed next were all sequenced from one sample in a study of CD8+CD57+ T cells in acquired aplastic anemia. The template for TCR beta VDJ and CDR3 sequence profiling was genomic DNA. TCRdb redid the calling of the reads with MiXCR, one entry per CDR3 protein. The data show under 150,000 distinct CDR3 sequences, 41% seen once. The sample was sorted CD4+, CD8+, or CD8+CD57+ T cells (not recorded which) from PBMCs. All receptors come from a human donor in good health, serving as a control.

The rearrangement joins TRBV24-1 to TRBJ2-2; no clear D. Trimming took 11 bases from V and 1 from J, leaving 19 bases between them. The germline V gene encodes CDR1 KGHDR and CDR2 SFDVKD. CDR3 length equals 16 residues. For the CDR3, the DNA is TGTGCCAGACGGCATCGAACTCGACGGAACACCGGGGAGCTGTTTTTT. Its translation: CARRHRTRRNTGELFF.

The gene calls are TRBV7-3 and TRBJ2-7; maybe TRBD2 (6 bases). Deletions cut 2 bases from V and 7 bases from J, with 9 bases between. CDR1 SGHTA and CDR2 FQGTGA come from the germline V gene. This CDR3 spans 12 amino acids. CDR3 in amino acids: CASSLGSGEQYF. DNA of the CDR3: TGTGCCAGCAGCTTAGGAAGCGGGGAGCAGTACTTC. The variable domain in full, with the rest retrieved from reference TRBV7-3 and TRBJ2-7, is GAGVSQTPSNKVTEKGKYVELRCDPISGHTALYWYRQSLGQGPEFLIYFQGTGAADDSGLPNDRFFAVRPEGSVSTLKIQRTERGDSAVYLCASSLGSGEQYFGPGTRLTVT.

The rearrangement links TRBV5-6 to TRBJ2-1; 9 bases are a match to TRBD2. From germline, CDR1 is SGHDT and CDR2 YYEEEE. The V and J ends lost 2 bases and 6 bases, in that order; junction bases with no gene match: 3. The CDR3 is 14 amino acids. The chain's CDR3 is CASSFSSGANEQFF. CDR3 in DNA: TGTGCCAGCAGCTTCTCTAGCGGGGCCAATGAGCAGTTCTTC.

The table lists this clonotype with many counts. The chain uses TRBV19 and TRBJ2-2; D may be TRBD1 (5 bases). V was clipped by 5 bases and J by 7 bases, with 11 bases between them. Germline lookup yields CDR1 LNHDA and CDR2 SQIVND (reference sequence). The CDR3 is 13 residues long. The CDR3 DNA is TGTGCCAGTAGTGCCGGAAGGGGCGGGGAGCTGTTTTTT. Translated: CASSAGRGGELFF.

In this sample, this clonotype turned up a few times. The V call is TRBV10-3, the J call TRBJ1-1; TRBD1 might be the D (5 bases). Germline CDR1 ENHRY, CDR2 SYGVKD. Trimming stripped 10 bases from V and 5 bases from J, with 17 bases between. This CDR3 is built from 13 residues. As DNA, the CDR3 is TGTGCCACCGGAGGGACTTCTCGGACTGAAGCTTTCTTT. This sequence encodes CATGGTSRTEAFF.

As concerns this clonotype: A read error may explain this, as a much larger clone is one base away. The rearrangement joins TRBV19 to TRBJ2-1; D is perhaps TRBD1 (6 bases). The CDR3 runs to 11 residues. V was clipped by 6 bases and J by 10 bases, with 10 bases between them. CDR1 LNHDA and CDR2 SQIVND come from the germline V gene (reference sequence). The CDR3 nucleotides read TGTGCCAGTAGAGCAGGGGTCGAGCAGTTCTTC. As protein: CASRAGVEQFF.

There are many counts of this clonotype. The rearrangement uses TRBV5-1 and TRBJ1-2; weak D call: TRBD1 (6 bases). This CDR3 region has 14 residues. The germline V gene encodes CDR1 SGHRS and CDR2 YFSETQ. V was cut by 4 bases and J by 5 bases, with 15 bases left in between. CDR3 protein: CASSNGGGAYGYTF. The DNA of the CDR3 is TGCGCCAGCAGCAATGGGGGGGGCGCATATGGCTACACCTTC.

There are a few counts of this clonotype. The CDR3 coding sequence is TGTGCCACCAACAGGGACCCGCAGGATACGCAGTATTTT. Amino acid sequence: CATNRDPQDTQYF. The rearrangement uses TRBV24-1 and TRBJ2-3; TRBD1 is a possible D gene (6 bases). V lost 8 bases and J lost 6, with 14 bases in between. Germline values: CDR1 KGHDR, CDR2 SFDVKD. This CDR3 has 13 residues.

This clonotype was seen ten or more times. The chain carries TRBV20-1 and TRBJ1-2; D gene uncertain. The germline CDR1 and CDR2 sequences are DFQATT and SNEGSKA (reference sequence). The CDR3 loop spans 13 amino acids. Trimming took off 0 bases at V and 7 bases at J, with 12 bases between the two ends. The CDR3 loop is CSARDSGWVGYTF. The CDR3 DNA is TGCAGTGCTAGAGATTCGGGGTGGGTTGGCTACACCTTC.

The chain has TRBV5-1 and TRBJ2-2; possibly TRBD2 for D (6 bases). V dropped 3 bases and J dropped 3 bases, with 15 bases sitting between them. CDR1 is SGHRS and CDR2 is YFSETQ in the germline V gene. The CDR3 has 16 residues. As DNA, the CDR3 is TGCGCCAGCAGCTACGGGAGTAATGGATACACCGGGGAGCTGTTTTTT. The encoded protein is CASSYGSNGYTGELFF.

This clonotype was detected only a few times. The chain links TRBV2 to TRBJ2-1; no firm D call. This CDR3 is built from 13 residues. Germline V lookup: CDR1 SNHLY, CDR2 FYNNEI. Trimming pared 6 bases from V and 6 bases from J, leaving 12 bases between. Here the CDR3 reads CASREVPLNEQFF. The CDR3 nucleotides are TGTGCCAGCAGAGAGGTCCCCCTCAATGAGCAGTTCTTC. The full variable domain, rest sourced from reference TRBV2 and TRBJ2-1, is EPEVTQTPSHQVTQMGQEVILRCVPISNHLYFYWYRQILGQKVEFLVSFYNNEISEKSEIFDDQFSVERPDGSNFTLKIRSTKLEDSAMYFCASREVPLNEQFFGPGTRLTVL.

As regards this clonotype: This may come from a read error, since a much larger clone is one base off. V is TRBV5-5 and J is TRBJ2-5; 9 bases are shared with TRBD2. The CDR3 totals 13 residues. Unmatched junction bases numbered 6, after V lost 3 bases and J lost 9 bases. Germline assignment: CDR1 SGHKS and CDR2 YYEKEE (reference sequence). CDR3 nucleotides: TGTGCCAGCAGCTCGACTAGCGGTGAGGCCCAGTACTTC. Protein: CASSSTSGEAQYF.

This chain links TRBV25-1 with TRBJ2-5; D may be TRBD1 (5 bases). Germline lookup yields CDR1 MGHDK and CDR2 SYGVNS. This CDR3 region has 14 residues. Trimming pared 2 bases from V and 4 bases from J, leaving 11 bases between. CDR3: CASSERDSRETQYF. As DNA, the CDR3 is TGTGCCAGCAGTGAACGAGACAGTCGAGAGACCCAGTACTTC.

This clonotype was recorded a few times. The chain employs TRBV24-1 and TRBJ2-1; TRBD1 matches 7 bases. This CDR3 spans 12 amino acids. Trimming cost V 2 bases and J 13 bases; bases outside gene matches: 4. Germline lookup yields CDR1 KGHDR and CDR2 SFDVKD. CDR3 residues: CATSDYRDRQFF. In DNA, the CDR3 is TGTGCCACCAGTGATTACCGGGACAGACAGTTCTTC.

The chain has TRBV6-1 and TRBJ2-1; 9 bases fit TRBD1. Germline-derived CDR1 and CDR2 are MNHNS and SASEGT. The CDR3 is 14 residues long. Germline trimming cut 6 bases from V and 9 bases from J; bases unmatched to any gene: 9. The CDR3, as DNA: TGTGCCAGCAGACCCGGGACAGGGAAGGGTGAGCAGTTCTTC. Translating gives CASRPGTGKGEQFF.

This clonotype has a handful of counts. The chain employs TRBV15 and TRBJ2-7, with 8 nucleotides matching TRBD1. Germline assignment: CDR1 LNHNV and CDR2 YYDKDF (reference sequence). The CDR3 has 13 residues. Trimming took 6 bases from V and 2 from J; bases not matched to a gene: 3. CDR3: CATSKGQAYEQYV. In DNA form, the CDR3 reads TGTGCCACCAGTAAGGGACAGGCCTACGAGCAGTACGTC.

This clonotype was picked up many times. This chain joins TRBV10-1 and TRBJ2-7; unclear D gene. Trimming cost V 7 bases and J 2 bases, with 18 bases left between them. From germline, CDR1 is WNHNN and CDR2 SYGVQD (reference sequence). The CDR3 totals 15 residues. The CDR3 sequence: CASKLSNGSPYEQYF. CDR3 nucleotides: TGCGCCAGCAAATTGAGTAATGGGTCGCCCTACGAGCAGTACTTC.

V is TRBV4-1 and J is TRBJ1-4; a possible D gene is TRBD1 (6 bases). Trimming removed 1 base at V and 7 bases at J, with 19 bases between. Per the germline V gene, CDR1 is MGHRA and CDR2 is YSYEKL. The CDR3 is 17 residues long. CDR3 amino acids: CASSQGSIRGAGEKLFF. The CDR3 DNA reads as TGCGCCAGCAGCCAAGGGTCGATTCGGGGGGCGGGTGAAAAACTGTTTTTT.

This clonotype was seen a handful of times. The chain recombines TRBV5-1 with TRBJ2-1; tentatively, D is TRBD2 (6 bases). V lost 0 bases and J 7 bases, leaving 11 bases between the germline ends. Germline V gene sequence: CDR1 SGHRS, CDR2 YFSETQ. The CDR3 extends over 14 amino acids. The CDR3 DNA follows: TGCGCCAGCAGCTTGGGCGGGGTTAAAAATGAGCAGTTCTTC. Amino acid sequence: CASSLGGVKNEQFF.

To note about this clonotype: One end of the junction does not line up with germline, which may come from a read error. The CDR3 is CASSSQLTGWGNIEAFF. CDR3 DNA sequence: TGTGCCAGCAGTTCGCAATTGACAGGCTGGGGGAACATTGAAGCTTTCTTT. V is TRBV25-1 and J is TRBJ1-1; possibly TRBD1 for D (6 bases). The CDR3 is 17 amino acids. Germline V CDR1 and CDR2: MGHDK, SYGVNS.

The rearrangement uses TRBV6-1 and TRBJ2-5; 16 bases agree with TRBD2. CDR3 length: 14 amino acids. Germline CDR1 and CDR2: MNHNS and SASEGT. The V and J ends lost 6 bases and 9 bases, in that order; junction bases with no gene match: 4. CDR3: CASSQGTSGGAQYF. CDR3 bases: TGTGCCAGCAGCCAAGGGACTAGCGGGGGGGCCCAGTACTTC.

There are many counts of this clonotype. This chain joins TRBV4-2 and TRBJ2-7, with D perhaps matching TRBD2 (6 bases). This CDR3 region has 14 residues. Germline assignment: CDR1 LGHNA and CDR2 YNFKEQ. V lost 0 bases and J 7 bases, leaving 13 bases between the germline ends. CDR3 sequence reads: CASSQERGAGEQYF. The CDR3 coding sequence is TGTGCCAGCAGCCAAGAACGCGGGGCGGGGGAGCAGTACTTC.

Comment on this clonotype: Mismatch with germline at one junction end may stem from a read error. This sequence joins TRBV10-3 and TRBJ2-7; TRBD1 matches at 7 bases. Germline V gives CDR1 ENHRY, CDR2 SYGVKD. The CDR3 is 14 residues long. CDR3 coding DNA: TGTGCCACCAGTGATCCGGGACAGTCCTACGAGCAGTACTTC. Its protein is CATSDPGQSYEQYF.

In this sample, this clonotype turned up many times. The chain is built from TRBV6-5 and TRBJ1-2, with D maybe TRBD1 (5 bases). Germline CDR1 is MNHEY and CDR2 is SVGAGI. V dropped 0 bases and J dropped 4 bases, with 12 bases sitting between them. This CDR3 region has 15 residues. CDR3 in amino acids: CASSYSRGGSYGYTF. CDR3 DNA sequence: TGTGCCAGCAGTTACTCGAGGGGAGGTAGCTATGGCTACACCTTC.